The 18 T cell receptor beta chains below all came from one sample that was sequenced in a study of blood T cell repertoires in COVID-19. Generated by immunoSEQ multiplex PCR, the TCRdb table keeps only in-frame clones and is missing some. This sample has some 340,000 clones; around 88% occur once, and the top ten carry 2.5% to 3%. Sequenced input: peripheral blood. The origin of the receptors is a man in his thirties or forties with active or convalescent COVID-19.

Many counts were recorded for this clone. CDR3 in DNA: TGTGCCAGTAGTATAGCGACAGCGAACTATGGCTACACCTTC. Protein product: CASSIATANYGYTF. The chain couples TRBV19 to TRBJ1-2, with D perhaps TRBD1 (5 bases). The germline V gene encodes CDR1 LNHDA and CDR2 SQIVND (reference sequence). Trimming removed 1 base at V and 2 bases at J, with 8 bases between. This CDR3 is 14 amino acids long.

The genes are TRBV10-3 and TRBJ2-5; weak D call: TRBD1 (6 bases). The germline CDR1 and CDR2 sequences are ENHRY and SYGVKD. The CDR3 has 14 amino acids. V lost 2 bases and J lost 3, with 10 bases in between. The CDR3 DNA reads TGTGCCATCAGTGAGGGACAGTTCGAAGAGACCCAGTACTTC. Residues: CAISEGQFEETQYF.

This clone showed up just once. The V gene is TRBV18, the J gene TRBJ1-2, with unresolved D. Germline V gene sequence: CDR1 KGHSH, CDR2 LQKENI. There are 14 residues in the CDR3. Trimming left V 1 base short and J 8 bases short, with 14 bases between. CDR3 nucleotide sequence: TGTGCCAGCTCACCACAGTCTCGAGCCGAAGGCTACACCTTC. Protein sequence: CASSPQSRAEGYTF.

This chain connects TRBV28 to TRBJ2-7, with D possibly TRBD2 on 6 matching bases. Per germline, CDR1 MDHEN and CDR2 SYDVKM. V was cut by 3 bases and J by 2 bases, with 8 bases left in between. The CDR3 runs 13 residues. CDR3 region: CASSFGEAYEQYF. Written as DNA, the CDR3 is TGTGCCAGCAGTTTTGGGGAGGCCTACGAGCAGTACTTC.

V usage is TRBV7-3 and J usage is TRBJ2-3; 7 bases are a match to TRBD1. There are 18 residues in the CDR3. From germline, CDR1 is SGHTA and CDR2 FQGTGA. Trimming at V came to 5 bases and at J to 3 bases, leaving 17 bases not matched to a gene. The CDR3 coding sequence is TGTGCCAGCAGCCCTAATGGAAACAGGGACAGTAGGACAGATACGCAGTATTTT. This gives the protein CASSPNGNRDSRTDTQYF.

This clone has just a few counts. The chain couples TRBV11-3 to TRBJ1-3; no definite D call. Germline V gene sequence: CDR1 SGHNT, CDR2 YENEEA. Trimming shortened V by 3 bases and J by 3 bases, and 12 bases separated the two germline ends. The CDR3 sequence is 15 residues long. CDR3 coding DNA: TGTGCCAGCAGCTTTGGGCAGATTCTTGGAAACACCATATATTTT. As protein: CASSFGQILGNTIYF. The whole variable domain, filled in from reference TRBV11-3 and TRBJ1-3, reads EAGVVQSPRYKIIEKKQPVAFWCNPISGHNTLYWYLQNLGQGPELLIRYENEEAVDDSQLPKDRFSAERLKGVDSTLKIQPAELGDSAVYLCASSFGQILGNTIYFGEGSWLTVV.

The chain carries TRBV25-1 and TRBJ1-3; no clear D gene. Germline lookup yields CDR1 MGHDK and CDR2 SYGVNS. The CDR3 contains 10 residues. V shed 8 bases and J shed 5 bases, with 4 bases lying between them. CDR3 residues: CASLRNTIYF. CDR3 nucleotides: TGTGCCAGCCTTCGAAACACCATATATTTT.

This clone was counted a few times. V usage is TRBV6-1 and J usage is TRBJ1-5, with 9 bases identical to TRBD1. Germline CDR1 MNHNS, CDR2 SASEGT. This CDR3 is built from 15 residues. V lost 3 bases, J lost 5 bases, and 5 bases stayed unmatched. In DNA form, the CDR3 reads TGTGCCAGCAGTGACCCCCGGGACAGGGATCAGCCCCAGCATTTT. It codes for CASSDPRDRDQPQHF.

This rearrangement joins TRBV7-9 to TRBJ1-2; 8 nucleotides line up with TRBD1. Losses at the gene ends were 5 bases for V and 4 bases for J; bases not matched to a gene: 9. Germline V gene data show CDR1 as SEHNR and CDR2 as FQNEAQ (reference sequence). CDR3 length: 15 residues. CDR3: CASSSRTGRAYGYTF. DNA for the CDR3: TGTGCCAGCAGCAGTCGGACAGGGCGGGCCTATGGCTACACCTTC. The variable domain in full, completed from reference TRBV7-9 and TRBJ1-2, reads DTGVSQNPRHKITKRGQNVTFRCDPISEHNRLYWYRQTLGQGPEFLTYFQNEAQLEKSRLLSDRFSAERPKGSFSTLEIQRTEQGDSAMYLCASSSRTGRAYGYTFGSGTRLTVV.

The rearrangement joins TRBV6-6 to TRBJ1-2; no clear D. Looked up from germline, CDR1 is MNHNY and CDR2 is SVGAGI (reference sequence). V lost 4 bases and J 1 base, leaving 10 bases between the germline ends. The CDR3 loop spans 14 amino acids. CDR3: CASSFGGFNYGYTF. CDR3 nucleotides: TGTGCCAGCAGTTTCGGAGGGTTTAACTATGGCTACACCTTC.

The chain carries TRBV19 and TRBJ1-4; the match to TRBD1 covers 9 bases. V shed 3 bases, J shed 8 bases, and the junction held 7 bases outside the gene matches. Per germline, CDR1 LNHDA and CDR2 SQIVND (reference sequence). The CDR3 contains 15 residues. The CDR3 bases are TGTGCCAGTAGTATTGGGACAGGGCCTCAGGAAAAACTGTTTTTT. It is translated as CASSIGTGPQEKLFF.

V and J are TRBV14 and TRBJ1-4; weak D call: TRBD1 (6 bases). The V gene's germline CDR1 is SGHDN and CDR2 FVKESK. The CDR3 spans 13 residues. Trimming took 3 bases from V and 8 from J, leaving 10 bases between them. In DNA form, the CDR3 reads TGTGCCAGCAGCCAGGGGGCTGTAGAAAAACTGTTTTTT. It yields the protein CASSQGAVEKLFF.

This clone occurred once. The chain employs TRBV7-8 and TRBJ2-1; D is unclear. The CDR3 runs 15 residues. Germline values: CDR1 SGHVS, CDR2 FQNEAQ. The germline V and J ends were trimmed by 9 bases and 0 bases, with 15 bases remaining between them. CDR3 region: CARVTTSSSYNEQFF. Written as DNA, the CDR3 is TGTGCCAGGGTCACAACGTCAAGCTCCTACAATGAGCAGTTCTTC.

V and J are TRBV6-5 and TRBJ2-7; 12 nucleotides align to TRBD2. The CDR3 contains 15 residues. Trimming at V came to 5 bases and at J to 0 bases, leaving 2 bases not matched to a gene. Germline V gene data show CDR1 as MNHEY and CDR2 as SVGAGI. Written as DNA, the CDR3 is TGTGCCAGCAGTCGGACTAGCGGGGCCTCCTACGAGCAGTACTTC. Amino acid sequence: CASSRTSGASYEQYF.

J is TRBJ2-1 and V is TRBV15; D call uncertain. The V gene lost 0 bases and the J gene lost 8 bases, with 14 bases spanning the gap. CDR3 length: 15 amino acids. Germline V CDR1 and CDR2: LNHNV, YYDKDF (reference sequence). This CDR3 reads CATSRDETASYEQFF. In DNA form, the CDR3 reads TGTGCCACCAGCAGAGATGAGACTGCCTCTTATGAGCAGTTCTTC.

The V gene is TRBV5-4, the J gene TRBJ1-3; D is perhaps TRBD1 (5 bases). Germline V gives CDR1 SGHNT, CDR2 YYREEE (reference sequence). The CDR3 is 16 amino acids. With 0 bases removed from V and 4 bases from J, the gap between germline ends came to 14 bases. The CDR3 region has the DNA TGTGCCAGCAGCTTGGCCGGGCAGGGATCCGGAAACACCATATATTTT. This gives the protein CASSLAGQGSGNTIYF. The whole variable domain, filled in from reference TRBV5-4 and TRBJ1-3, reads ETGVTQSPTHLIKTRGQQVTLRCSSQSGHNTVSWYQQALGQGPQFIFQYYREEENGRGNFPPRFSGLQFPNYSSELNVNALELDDSALYLCASSLAGQGSGNTIYFGEGSWLTVV.

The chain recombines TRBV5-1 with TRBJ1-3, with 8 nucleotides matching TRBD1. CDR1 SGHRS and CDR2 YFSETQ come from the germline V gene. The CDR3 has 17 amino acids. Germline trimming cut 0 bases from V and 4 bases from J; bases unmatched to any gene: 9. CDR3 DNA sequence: TGCGCCAGCAGCTTGGATTGGACAGGGCAAGCCGGAAACACCATATATTTT. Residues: CASSLDWTGQAGNTIYF.

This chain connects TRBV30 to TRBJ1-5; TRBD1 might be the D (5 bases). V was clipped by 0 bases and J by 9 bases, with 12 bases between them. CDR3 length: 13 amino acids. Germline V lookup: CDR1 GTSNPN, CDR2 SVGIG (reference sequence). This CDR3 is CAWSVLAGWPQHF. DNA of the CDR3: TGTGCCTGGAGTGTTTTGGCAGGGTGGCCCCAGCATTTT.